This T cell receptor (beta chain) was obtained from a study of radiotherapy plus CTLA-4 blockade in lung cancer. Sequencing used immunoSEQ multiplex PCR; TCRdb keeps in-frame clones, though not all of them. The data contain about 59,000 clones, less than 75% of them singletons. Looked up from germline, CDR1 is SGHNT and CDR2 is YYREEE (reference sequence). Trimming removed 4 bases at V and 0 bases at J, with 13 bases between. The CDR3 spans 15 residues. V is TRBV5-4 and J is TRBJ1-1; the D gene is possibly TRBD1 (6 bases). The sample in question was peripheral blood, obtained from a patient treated with radiotherapy plus ipilimumab. This clonotype originated in a human donor with non-small cell lung cancer whose response to radiotherapy plus ipilimumab could not be evaluated. CDR3 nucleotides: TGTGCCAGCAGCCCCCGGACAGTCTTGAACACTGAAGCTTTCTTT. Protein sequence: CASSPRTVLNTEAFF.